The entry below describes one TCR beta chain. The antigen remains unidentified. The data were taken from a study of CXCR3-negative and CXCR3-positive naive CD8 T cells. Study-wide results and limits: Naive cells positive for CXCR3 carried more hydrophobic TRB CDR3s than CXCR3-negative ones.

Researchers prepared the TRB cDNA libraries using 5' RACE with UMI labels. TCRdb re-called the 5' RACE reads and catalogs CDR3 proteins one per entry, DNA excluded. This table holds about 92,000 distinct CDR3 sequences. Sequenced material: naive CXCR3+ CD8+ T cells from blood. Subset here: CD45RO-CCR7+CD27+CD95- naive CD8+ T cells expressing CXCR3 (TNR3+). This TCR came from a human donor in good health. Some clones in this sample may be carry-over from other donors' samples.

CDR3 protein: CASSQVYSGAYEQYF. The V gene is TRBV14, the J gene TRBJ2-7; the D call of TRBD1 rests on TCRdb alone, since no DNA is present to check it. This CDR3 is built from 15 residues. Germline CDR1 is SGHDN and CDR2 is FVKESK.